This TCR beta chain was sequenced for a study of blood T cell repertoires in COVID-19. Study background: Samples of COVID-19 (acute and convalescent) were obtained from the United States, Italy and Spain. The cDNA or gDNA used as material had been derived from T cells, B-cell-depleted T cells, or PBMCs.

As handled by the study authors: How many nucleated cells were present was estimated from reference gene primer amplification. Sequencing used immunoSEQ multiplex PCR; TCRdb keeps in-frame clones, though not all of them. V and J calls and clone size are given by that table; D and trimming were obtained from the DNA. The top ten clones hold roughly 7.1% of a sample with approximately 310,000 clones, 87% of them seen once. CDR1 and CDR2 from the germline V gene are SGHRS and YFSETQ. V lost 7 bases and J lost 5; bases outside the gene matches: 6. The CDR3 has 13 amino acids. The genes are TRBV5-1 and TRBJ2-5, with TRBD1 matching 9 bases. The material sequenced was peripheral blood. The source of this sequence is a woman aged 45-59 years who had recovered from COVID-19. The CDR3: CASQTGGGETQYF. The CDR3 nucleotides read TGCGCCAGCCAAACAGGGGGCGGCGAGACCCAGTACTTC. Looking up the rest from reference TRBV5-1 and TRBJ2-5 gives the full variable domain: KAGVTQTPRYLIKTRGQQVTLSCSPISGHRSVSWYQQTPGQGLQFLFEYFSETQRNKGNFPGRFSGRQFSNSRSEMNVSTLELGDSALYLCASQTGGGETQYFGPGTRLLVL.